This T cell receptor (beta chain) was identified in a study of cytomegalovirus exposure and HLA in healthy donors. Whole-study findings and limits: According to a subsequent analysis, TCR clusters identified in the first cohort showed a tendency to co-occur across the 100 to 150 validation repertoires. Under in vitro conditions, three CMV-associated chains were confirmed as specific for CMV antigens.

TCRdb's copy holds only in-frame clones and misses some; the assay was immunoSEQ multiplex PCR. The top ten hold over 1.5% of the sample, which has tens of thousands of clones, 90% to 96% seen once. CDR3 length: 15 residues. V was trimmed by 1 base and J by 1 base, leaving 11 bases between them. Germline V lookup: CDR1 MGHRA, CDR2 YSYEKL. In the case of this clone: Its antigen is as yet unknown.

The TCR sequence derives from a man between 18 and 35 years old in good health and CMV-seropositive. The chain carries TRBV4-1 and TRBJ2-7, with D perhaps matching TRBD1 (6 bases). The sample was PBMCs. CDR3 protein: CASSQGQGPSYEQYF. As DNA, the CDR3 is TGCGCCAGCAGCCAAGGTCAGGGGCCGTCCTACGAGCAGTACTTC.